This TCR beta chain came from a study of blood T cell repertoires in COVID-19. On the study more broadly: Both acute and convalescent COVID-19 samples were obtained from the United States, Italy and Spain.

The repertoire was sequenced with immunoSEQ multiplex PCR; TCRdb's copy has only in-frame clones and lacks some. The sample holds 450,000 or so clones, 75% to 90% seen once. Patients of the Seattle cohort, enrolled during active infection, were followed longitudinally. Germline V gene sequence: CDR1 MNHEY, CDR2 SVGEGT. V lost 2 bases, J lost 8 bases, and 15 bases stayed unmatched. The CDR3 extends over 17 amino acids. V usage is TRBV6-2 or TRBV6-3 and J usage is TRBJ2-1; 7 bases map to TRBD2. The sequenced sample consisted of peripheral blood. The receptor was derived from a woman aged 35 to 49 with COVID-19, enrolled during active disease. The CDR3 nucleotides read TGTGCCAGCAGTTACCCGATAGCGGGCCCATTAGGGCATGAGCAGTTCTTC. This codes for CASSYPIAGPLGHEQFF.